In its sample, the clone carrying this TCR beta chain was seen many times. This sample's TCRbeta library carried unique molecular identifier barcodes. TCRdb re-derived calls from the PCR reads in MiXCR, one entry per CDR3 protein. The sample includes about 360,000 distinct CDR3 sequences, about 14% of them seen just once. The entry originates in a study of T-cell reconstitution after alpha-beta-depleted transplantation in children. V was pared by 8 bases and J by 4 bases, with 9 bases of the junction left unmatched. The CDR3 contains 13 residues. Germline assignment: CDR1 SQVTM and CDR2 ANQGSEA. The chain joins TRBV29-1 to TRBJ1-1; 8 bases align to TRBD1. The origin of this receptor is a human donor who donated a stem cell graft to a child with Fanconi anemia. The specimen comprised PBMCs, sampled from the stem cell graft. The CDR3 here is CSYMGQEGTEAFF. For the CDR3, the DNA is TGCAGCTACATGGGACAGGAGGGCACTGAAGCTTTCTTT.